Given below is one T cell receptor beta chain in context. These data are taken from a study of blood T cell repertoires in COVID-19. Study as a whole: The United States, Italy and Spain supplied acute and convalescent COVID-19 samples. PBMCs, B-cell-depleted T cells, or T cells were the source of the cDNA or gDNA that made up the material.

Authors' analysis steps: It was from reference gene primer amplification that nucleated cell counts were estimated. Some clones are missing from TCRdb's copy, which holds only in-frame ones; the method was immunoSEQ multiplex PCR. V and J calls and clone size are given by that table; D and trimming were obtained from the DNA. This table holds almost 55,000 clones, 80% to 85% found once. The sequence was obtained from a man aged 45-65 years with acute or convalescent COVID-19. The sequenced material came from peripheral blood.

CDR3 amino acids: CASSPVQVTGEQYF. The CDR3 bases are TGTGCCAGCTCACCAGTACAGGTTACCGGGGAGCAGTACTTC. This sequence joins TRBV18 and TRBJ2-7, with D possibly matching TRBD1 (5 bases). V was clipped by 2 bases and J by 7 bases, with 15 bases between them. Per the germline V gene, CDR1 is KGHSH and CDR2 is LQKENI. The CDR3 runs 14 residues.